This T cell receptor (beta chain) originates from a study of blood T cell repertoires in COVID-19. V lost 11 bases to trimming and J lost 5 bases; unmatched junction nucleotides: 8. Germline V gene sequence: CDR1 MDHEN, CDR2 SYDVKM. There are 13 residues in the CDR3. Data came from immunoSEQ multiplex PCR; TCRdb stores just in-frame clones and leaves some out. The sample has about 160,000 clones; approximately 87% are singletons. The chain couples TRBV28 to TRBJ1-2; 10 nucleotides align to TRBD1. The sample was peripheral blood. The sequence was obtained from a woman in her 70s with COVID-19, enrolled during active disease. CDR3 loop: CAHGRDRGYGYTF. CDR3 bases: TGTGCCCACGGCCGGGACAGGGGTTATGGCTACACCTTC.